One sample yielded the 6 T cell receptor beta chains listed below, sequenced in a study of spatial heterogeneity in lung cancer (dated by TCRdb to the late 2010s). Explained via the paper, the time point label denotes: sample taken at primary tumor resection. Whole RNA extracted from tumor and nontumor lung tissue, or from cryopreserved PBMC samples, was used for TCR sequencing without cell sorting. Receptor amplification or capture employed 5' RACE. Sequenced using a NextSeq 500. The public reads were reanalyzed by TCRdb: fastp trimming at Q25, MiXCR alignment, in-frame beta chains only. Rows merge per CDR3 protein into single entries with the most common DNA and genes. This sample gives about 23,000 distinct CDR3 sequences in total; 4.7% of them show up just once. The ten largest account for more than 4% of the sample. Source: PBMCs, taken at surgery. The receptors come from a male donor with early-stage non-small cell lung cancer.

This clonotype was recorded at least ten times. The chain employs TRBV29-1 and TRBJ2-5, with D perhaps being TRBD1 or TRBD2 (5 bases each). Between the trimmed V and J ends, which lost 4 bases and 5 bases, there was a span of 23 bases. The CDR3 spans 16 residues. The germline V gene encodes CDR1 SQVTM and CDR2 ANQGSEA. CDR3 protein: CSVATLGTEMGETQYF. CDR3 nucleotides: TGCAGCGTTGCTACGCTAGGGACCGAGATGGGTGAGACCCAGTACTTC.

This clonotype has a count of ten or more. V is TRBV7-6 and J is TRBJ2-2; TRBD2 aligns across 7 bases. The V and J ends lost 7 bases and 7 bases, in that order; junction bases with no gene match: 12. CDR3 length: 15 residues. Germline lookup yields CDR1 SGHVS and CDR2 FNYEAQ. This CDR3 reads CASTPGTIGGGELFF. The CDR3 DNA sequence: TGTGCCAGCACCCCCGGGACTATCGGAGGCGGGGAGCTGTTTTTT.

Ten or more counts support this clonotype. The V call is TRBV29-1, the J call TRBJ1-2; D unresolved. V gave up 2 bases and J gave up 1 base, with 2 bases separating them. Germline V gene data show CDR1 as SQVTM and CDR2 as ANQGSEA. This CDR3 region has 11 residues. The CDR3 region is CSVELNYGYTF. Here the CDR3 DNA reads TGCAGCGTTGAACTTAACTATGGCTACACCTTC.

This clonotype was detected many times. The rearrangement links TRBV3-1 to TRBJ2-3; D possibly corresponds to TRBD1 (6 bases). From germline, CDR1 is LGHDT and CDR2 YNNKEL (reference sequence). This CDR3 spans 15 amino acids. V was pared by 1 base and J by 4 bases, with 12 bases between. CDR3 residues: CASSQARGTADTQYF. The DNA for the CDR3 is TGTGCCAGCAGCCAAGCGAGGGGGACCGCAGATACGCAGTATTTT.

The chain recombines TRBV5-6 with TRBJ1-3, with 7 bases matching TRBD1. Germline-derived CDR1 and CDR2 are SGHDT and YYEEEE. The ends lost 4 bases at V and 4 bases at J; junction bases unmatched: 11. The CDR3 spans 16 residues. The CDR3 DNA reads TGTGCCAGCAGCCCAGAAGGGGGCTTGTCCGGAAACACCATATATTTT. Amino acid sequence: CASSPEGGLSGNTIYF.

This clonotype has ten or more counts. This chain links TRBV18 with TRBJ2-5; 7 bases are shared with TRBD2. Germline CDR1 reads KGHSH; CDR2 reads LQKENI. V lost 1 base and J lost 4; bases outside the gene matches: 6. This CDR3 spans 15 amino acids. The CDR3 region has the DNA TGTGCCAGCTCACCACGCGGGGGAGCCGGAGAGACCCAGTACTTC. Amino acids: CASSPRGGAGETQYF.